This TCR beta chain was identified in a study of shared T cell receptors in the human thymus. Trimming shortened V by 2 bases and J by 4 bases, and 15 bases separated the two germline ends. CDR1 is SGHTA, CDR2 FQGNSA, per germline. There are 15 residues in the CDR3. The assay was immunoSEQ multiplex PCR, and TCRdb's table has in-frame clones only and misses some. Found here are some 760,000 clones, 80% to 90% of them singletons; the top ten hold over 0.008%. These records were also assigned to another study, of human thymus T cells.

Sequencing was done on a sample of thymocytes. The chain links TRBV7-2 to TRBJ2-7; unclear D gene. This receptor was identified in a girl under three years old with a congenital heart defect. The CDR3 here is CASSLSGGELYEQYF. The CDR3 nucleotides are TGTGCCAGCAGCTTATCCGGTGGAGAGCTATACGAGCAGTACTTC.